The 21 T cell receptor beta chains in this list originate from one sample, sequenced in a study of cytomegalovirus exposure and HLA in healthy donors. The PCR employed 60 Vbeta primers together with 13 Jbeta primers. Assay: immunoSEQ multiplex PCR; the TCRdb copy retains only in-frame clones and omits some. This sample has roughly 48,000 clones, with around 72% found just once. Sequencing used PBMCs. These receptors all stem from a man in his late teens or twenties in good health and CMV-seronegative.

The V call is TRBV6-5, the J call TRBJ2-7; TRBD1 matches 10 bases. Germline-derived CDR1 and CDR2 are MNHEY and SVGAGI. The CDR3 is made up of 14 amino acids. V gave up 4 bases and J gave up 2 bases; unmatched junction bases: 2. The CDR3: CASSWGTGAYEQYF. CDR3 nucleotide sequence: TGTGCCAGCAGTTGGGGGACAGGGGCCTACGAGCAGTACTTC.

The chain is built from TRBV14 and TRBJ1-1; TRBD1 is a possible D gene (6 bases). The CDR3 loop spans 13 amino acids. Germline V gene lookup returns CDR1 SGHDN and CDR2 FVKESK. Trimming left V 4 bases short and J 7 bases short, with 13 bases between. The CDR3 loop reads CASSRQQGNEAFF. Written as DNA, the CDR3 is TGTGCCAGCAGCCGGCAACAGGGAAATGAAGCTTTCTTT.

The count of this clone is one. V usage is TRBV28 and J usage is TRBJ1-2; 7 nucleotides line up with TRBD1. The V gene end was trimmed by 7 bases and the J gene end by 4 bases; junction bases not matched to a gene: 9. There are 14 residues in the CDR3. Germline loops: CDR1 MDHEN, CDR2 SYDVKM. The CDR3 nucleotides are TGTGCCAGCACCATATCGGGACAGATCTATGGCTACACCTTC. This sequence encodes CASTISGQIYGYTF.

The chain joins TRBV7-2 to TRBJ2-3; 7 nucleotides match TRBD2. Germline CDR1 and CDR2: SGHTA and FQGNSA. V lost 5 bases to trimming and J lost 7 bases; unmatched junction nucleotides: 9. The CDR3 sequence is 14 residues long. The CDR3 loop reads CASSIGREWNTQYF. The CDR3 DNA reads TGTGCCAGCAGCATTGGGCGGGAGTGGAATACGCAGTATTTT.

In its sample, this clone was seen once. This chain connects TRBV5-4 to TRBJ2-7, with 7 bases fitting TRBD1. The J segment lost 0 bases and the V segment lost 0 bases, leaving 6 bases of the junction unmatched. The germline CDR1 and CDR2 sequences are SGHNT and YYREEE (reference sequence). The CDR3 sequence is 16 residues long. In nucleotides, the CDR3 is TGTGCCAGCAGCTTGGGGGGACAGCTGAGCTCCTACGAGCAGTACTTC. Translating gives CASSLGGQLSSYEQYF.

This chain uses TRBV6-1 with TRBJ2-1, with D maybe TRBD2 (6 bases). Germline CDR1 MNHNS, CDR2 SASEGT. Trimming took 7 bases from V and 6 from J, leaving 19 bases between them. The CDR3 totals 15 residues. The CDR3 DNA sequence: TGTGCCAGCATCGAGGGACTCAAGGTATTCAATGAGCAGTTCTTC. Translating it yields CASIEGLKVFNEQFF.

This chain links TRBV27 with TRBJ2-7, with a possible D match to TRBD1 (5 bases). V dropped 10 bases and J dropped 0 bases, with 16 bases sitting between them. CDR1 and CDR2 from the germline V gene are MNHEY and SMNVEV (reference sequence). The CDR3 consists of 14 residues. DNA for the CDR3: TGTGCCAAACAGACAGACAGTTTCTCCTACGAGCAGTACTTC. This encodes CAKQTDSFSYEQYF.

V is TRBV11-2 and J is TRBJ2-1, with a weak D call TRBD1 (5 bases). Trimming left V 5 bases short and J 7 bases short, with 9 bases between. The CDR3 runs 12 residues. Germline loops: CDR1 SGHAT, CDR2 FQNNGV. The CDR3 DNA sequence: TGTGCCAGCAGCAGGGGCAAGAATGAGCAGTTCTTC. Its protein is CASSRGKNEQFF.

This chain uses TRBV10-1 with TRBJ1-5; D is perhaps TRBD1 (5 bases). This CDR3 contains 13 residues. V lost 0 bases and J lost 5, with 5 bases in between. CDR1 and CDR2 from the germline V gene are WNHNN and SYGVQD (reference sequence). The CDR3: CASSESGDQPQHF. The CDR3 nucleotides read TGCGCCAGCAGTGAGTCAGGGGATCAGCCCCAGCATTTT.

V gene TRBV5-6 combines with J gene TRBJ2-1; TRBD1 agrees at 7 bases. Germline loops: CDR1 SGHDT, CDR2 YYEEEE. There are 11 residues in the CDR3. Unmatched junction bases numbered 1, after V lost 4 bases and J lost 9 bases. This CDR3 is CASSRTGEQFF. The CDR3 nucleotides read TGTGCCAGCAGCCGGACAGGTGAGCAGTTCTTC. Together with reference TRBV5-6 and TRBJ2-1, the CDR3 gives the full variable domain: DAGVTQSPTHLIKTRGQQVTLRCSPKSGHDTVSWYQQALGQGPQFIFQYYEEEERQRGNFPDRFSGHQFPNYSSELNVNALLLGDSALYLCASSRTGEQFFGPGTRLTVL.

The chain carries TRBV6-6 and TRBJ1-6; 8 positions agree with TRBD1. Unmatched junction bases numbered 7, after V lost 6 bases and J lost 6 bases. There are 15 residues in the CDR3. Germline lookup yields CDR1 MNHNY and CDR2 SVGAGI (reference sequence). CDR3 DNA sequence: TGTGCCAGCAGCCGAAGTGGACAGGGTAATTCACCCCTCCACTTT. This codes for CASSRSGQGNSPLHF.

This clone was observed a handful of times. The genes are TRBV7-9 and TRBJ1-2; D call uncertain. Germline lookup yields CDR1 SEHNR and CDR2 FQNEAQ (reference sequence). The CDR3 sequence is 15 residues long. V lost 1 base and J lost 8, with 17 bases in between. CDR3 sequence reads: CASSLGTWQARGYTF. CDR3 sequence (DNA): TGTGCCAGCAGCTTAGGCACCTGGCAGGCTCGGGGCTACACCTTC.

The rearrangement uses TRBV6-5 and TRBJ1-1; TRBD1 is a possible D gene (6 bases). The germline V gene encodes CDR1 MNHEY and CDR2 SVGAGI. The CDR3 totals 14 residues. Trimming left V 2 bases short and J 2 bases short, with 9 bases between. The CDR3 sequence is CASSYEGTNTEAFF. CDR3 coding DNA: TGTGCCAGCAGTTACGAAGGGACAAACACTGAAGCTTTCTTT.

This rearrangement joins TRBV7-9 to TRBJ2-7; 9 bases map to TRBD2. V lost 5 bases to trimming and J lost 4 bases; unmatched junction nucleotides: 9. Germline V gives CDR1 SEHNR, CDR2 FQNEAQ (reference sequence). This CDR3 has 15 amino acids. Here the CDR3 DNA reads TGTGCCAGCAGCCAGGGGTCTCTAGCGGGGTACGAGCAGTACTTC. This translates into CASSQGSLAGYEQYF.

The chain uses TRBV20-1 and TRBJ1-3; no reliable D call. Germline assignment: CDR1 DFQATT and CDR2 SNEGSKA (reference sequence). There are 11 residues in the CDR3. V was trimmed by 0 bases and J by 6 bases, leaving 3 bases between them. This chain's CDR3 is CSARDQNTIYF. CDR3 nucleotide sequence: TGCAGTGCTAGAGATCAAAACACCATATATTTT.

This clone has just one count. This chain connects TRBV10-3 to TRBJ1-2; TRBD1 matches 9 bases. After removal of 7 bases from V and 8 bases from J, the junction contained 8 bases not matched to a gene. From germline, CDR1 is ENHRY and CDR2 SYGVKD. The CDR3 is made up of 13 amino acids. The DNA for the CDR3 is TGTGCCATCACTGGGACAGGGTCGGGAGGCTACACCTTC. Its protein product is CAITGTGSGGYTF.

As DNA, the CDR3 is TGCGCCAGCAGCCAAGGGCACGACAGGGCTAATGAAAAACTGTTTTTT. Translating it yields CASSQGHDRANEKLFF. V gene TRBV4-3 combines with J gene TRBJ1-4; 7 nucleotides match TRBD1. Germline-derived CDR1 and CDR2 are LGHNA and YSLEER. The CDR3 runs to 16 residues. The ends lost 1 base at V and 3 bases at J; junction bases unmatched: 5.

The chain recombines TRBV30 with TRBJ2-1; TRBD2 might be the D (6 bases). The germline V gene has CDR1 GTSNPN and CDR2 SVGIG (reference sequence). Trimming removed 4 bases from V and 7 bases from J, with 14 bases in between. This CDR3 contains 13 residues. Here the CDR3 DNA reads TGTGCCTGGATCCAAGCAGGAGGGAATGAGCAGTTCTTC. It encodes CAWIQAGGNEQFF.

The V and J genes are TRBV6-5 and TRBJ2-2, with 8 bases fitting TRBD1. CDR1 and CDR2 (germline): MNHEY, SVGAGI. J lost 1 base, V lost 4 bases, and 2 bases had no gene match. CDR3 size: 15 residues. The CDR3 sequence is CASSFGQGNTGELFF. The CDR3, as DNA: TGTGCCAGCAGTTTCGGACAGGGGAACACCGGGGAGCTGTTTTTT.

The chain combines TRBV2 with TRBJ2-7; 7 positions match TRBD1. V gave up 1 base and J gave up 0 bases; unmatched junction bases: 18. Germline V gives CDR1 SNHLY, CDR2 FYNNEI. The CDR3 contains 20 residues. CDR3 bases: TGTGCCAGCAGTGAAGGGCCGACCCTCTCTACCAGGGGGAGCTCCTACGAGCAGTACTTC. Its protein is CASSEGPTLSTRGSSYEQYF. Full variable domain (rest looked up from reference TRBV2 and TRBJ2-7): EPEVTQTPSHQVTQMGQEVILRCVPISNHLYFYWYRQILGQKVEFLVSFYNNEISEKSEIFDDQFSVERPDGSNFTLKIRSTKLEDSAMYFCASSEGPTLSTRGSSYEQYFGPGTRLTVT.

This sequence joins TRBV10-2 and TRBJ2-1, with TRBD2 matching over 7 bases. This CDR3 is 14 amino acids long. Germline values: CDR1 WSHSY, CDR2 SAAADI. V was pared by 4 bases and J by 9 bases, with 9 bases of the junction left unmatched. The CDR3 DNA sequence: TGCGCCAGCAGTGGAGGGAGGGCCGGGAGTGAGCAGTTCTTC. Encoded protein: CASSGGRAGSEQFF.